The subject of this entry is one TCR beta chain. V lost 6 bases and J lost 7, with 13 bases in between. This CDR3 is built from 14 residues. Germline assignment: CDR1 MDHEN and CDR2 SYDVKM. The source of the sample is a study of blood T cell repertoires in COVID-19. Libraries were prepared by immunoSEQ multiplex PCR; TCRdb keeps only in-frame clonotypes and omits some of them. The repertoire includes a few hundred thousand clones, roughly 86% of them detected once, and about 12% sits in the top ten. This TCR derives from a man at least 80 years old with acute or convalescent COVID-19. This sequence joins TRBV28 and TRBJ1-6, with a tentative D call TRBD1 (6 bases). Sequenced: peripheral blood. CDR3 protein: CASRPWTENSPLHF. The CDR3 bases are TGTGCCAGCAGACCATGGACAGAAAATTCACCCCTCCACTTT.